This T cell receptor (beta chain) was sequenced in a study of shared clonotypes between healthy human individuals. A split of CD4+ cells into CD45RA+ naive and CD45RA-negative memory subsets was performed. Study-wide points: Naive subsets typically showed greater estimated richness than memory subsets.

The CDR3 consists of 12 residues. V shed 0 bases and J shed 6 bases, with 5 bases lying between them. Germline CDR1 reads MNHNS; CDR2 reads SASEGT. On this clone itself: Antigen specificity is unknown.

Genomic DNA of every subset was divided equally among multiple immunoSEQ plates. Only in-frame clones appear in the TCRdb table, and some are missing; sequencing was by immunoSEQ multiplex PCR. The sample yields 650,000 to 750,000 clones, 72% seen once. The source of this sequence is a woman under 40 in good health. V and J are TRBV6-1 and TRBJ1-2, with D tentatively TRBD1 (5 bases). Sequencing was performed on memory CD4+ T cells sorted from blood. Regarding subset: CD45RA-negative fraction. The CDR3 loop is CASSEAGDGYTF. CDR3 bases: TGTGCCAGCAGTGAAGCAGGGGATGGCTACACCTTC.